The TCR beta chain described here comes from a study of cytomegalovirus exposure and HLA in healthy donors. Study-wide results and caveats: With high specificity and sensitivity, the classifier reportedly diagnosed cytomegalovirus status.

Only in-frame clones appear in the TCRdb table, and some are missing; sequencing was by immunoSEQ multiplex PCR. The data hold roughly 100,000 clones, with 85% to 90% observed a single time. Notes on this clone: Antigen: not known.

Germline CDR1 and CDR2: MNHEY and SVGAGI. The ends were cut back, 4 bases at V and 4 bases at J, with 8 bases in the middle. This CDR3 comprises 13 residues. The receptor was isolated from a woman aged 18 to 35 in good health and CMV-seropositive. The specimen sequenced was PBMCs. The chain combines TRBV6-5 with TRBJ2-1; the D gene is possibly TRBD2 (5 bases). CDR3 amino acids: CASSFPGYNEQFF. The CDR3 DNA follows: TGTGCCAGCAGTTTCCCGGGATACAATGAGCAGTTCTTC.